A selection of T cell receptor beta chains follows, all from one sample in a study of T cells of healthy individuals. A single record per CDR3 protein comes from TCRdb applying MiXCR to the 5' RACE reads. The sample has more than 60,000 distinct CDR3 sequences, 15% to 20% seen once. These receptor sequences come from a human donor in good health. Each CDR3 is given with its conserved first and last residue.

>TRBJ1-1|TRBV12-3/TRBV12-4
CASTSPERYTEAFF
>TRBJ1-1|TRBV20-1
CSAPRTDEAFF
>TRBJ2-2|TRBV5-1
CASSLGILGTGELFF
>TRBJ2-2|TRBV6-2/TRBV6-3
CASLDWDTGELFF
>TRBJ2-3|TRBV7-2
CASSLVPVAGDTQYF
>TRBJ1-1|TRBV7-2
CASSLGMNTEAFF
>TRBJ1-1|TRBV20-1
CSARLMNTEAFF
>TRBJ2-7|TRBV5-1
CASSVSGVGEQYF
>TRBJ1-5|TRBV4-1
CASSQPIRGASNQPQHF
>TRBJ2-5|TRBV28
CASSPSSGGAETQYF
>TRBJ2-1|TRBV3-1
CASSQGRGDPYNEQFF
>TRBJ1-2|TRBV12-3/TRBV12-4
CASSFVFGGSGFTF
>TRBJ2-1|TRBV4-2
CASSQDLTGGLDNEQFF
>TRBJ1-3|TRBV12-3/TRBV12-4
CASSPQRRSGNTIYF
>TRBJ2-2|TRBV6-2/TRBV6-3
CASRPGLADTGELFF
>TRBJ1-3|TRBV12-3/TRBV12-4
CASSPTTGQNTIYF
>TRBJ2-2|TRBV7-2
CASSLNGYRGFTGELFF
>TRBJ2-3|TRBV4-1
CASSQDWTSGGGVSGTQYF
>TRBJ2-1|TRBV6-2/TRBV6-3
CASKSGTQSSYNEQFF
>TRBJ1-1|TRBV25-1
CASGRQDNTEAFF
>TRBJ2-1|TRBV20-1
CSASHTSRYNEQFF
>TRBJ2-3|TRBV20-1
CSAWGAGGTDTQYF
>TRBJ1-3|TRBV5-1
CASSLDRGGNTIYF
>TRBJ1-5|TRBV7-2
CASSPWRDSNQPQHF
>TRBJ2-7|TRBV10-3
CASSYMGGSEQYF
>TRBJ2-1|TRBV9
CASSVEGGGSYNEQFF
>TRBJ1-1|TRBV5-1
CASSERGPEAFF
>TRBJ1-1|TRBV9
CASSVATALNTEAFF
>TRBJ2-3|TRBV4-2
CASSQDISTDTQYF
>TRBJ1-2|TRBV4-1
CASSPLPEGRYGYTF
>TRBJ2-3|TRBV28
CASSLFEGWDHREETDTQYF
>TRBJ2-5|TRBV6-5
CASSRRGERETQYF
>TRBJ1-1|TRBV12-3/TRBV12-4
CASSAQGSTEAFF
>TRBJ2-7|TRBV7-9
CASSLSGTYEQYF
>TRBJ2-7|TRBV29-1
CSGKTVYEQYF
>TRBJ2-1|TRBV12-3/TRBV12-4
CASSIFYGLPNNEQFF
>TRBJ2-4|TRBV27
CASSLDRLAKNIQYF
>TRBJ1-2|TRBV20-1
CSARERGTYGYTF
>TRBJ1-5|TRBV27
CASSLASPRGFDQPQHF
>TRBJ2-1|TRBV7-2
CASSLQGTSGNNEQFF
>TRBJ2-2|TRBV7-2
CASRPRTSGTGELFF
>TRBJ1-1|TRBV11-2
CASSLQGGTEAFF
>TRBJ2-3|TRBV7-9
CASSPGSVGGDTQYF
>TRBJ2-5|TRBV27
CASSLSWGTAIEETQYF
>TRBJ1-4|TRBV25-1
CASSPLGADRGAATNEKLFF